The next 30 T cell receptor beta chains were all read from a single sample in a study of blood T cell repertoires in COVID-19 (dated by TCRdb to 2018 to 2021). Library method: the immunoSEQ multiplex PCR assay. TCRdb took this table from immuneACCESS and kept in-frame rearrangements with V and J called. Such tables lack part of the clones; where checked against another copy, unresolved V genes explain under half of the gap, and the rest is unexplained. The sample includes 150,000 to 200,000 clones, with over 70% observed a single time. The top ten clones comprise approximately 15% of the sample. The material sequenced was peripheral blood. The receptors were sampled from a man aged 60 to 69 with active or convalescent COVID-19.

This sequence joins TRBV29-1 and TRBJ2-7; 8 bases are a match to TRBD2. Germline CDR1 and CDR2: SQVTM and ANQGSEA. The CDR3 spans 14 residues. The J segment lost 1 base and the V segment lost 3 bases, leaving 5 bases of the junction unmatched. The CDR3 reads CSVEVAGNSYEQYF. For the CDR3, the DNA is TGCAGCGTTGAGGTAGCGGGAAATTCCTACGAGCAGTACTTC.

About this clone itself: Additional DNA sequences in this sample encode the identical CDR3. V and J are TRBV5-1 and TRBJ2-3, with D possibly matching TRBD2 (7 bases). The CDR3 spans 16 residues. V was trimmed by 0 bases and J by 1 base, leaving 12 bases between them. Germline-derived CDR1 and CDR2 are SGHRS and YFSETQ. Here the CDR3 DNA reads TGCGCCAGCAGCTTGGTTGCGGGGGCAGGCACAGATACGCAGTATTTT. Its translation: CASSLVAGAGTDTQYF.

The chain recombines TRBV19 with TRBJ2-7, with a tentative D call TRBD1 (5 bases). This CDR3 comprises 13 residues. The V end lost 4 bases, the J end lost 3 bases, and 10 bases lay between the germline ends. CDR1 is LNHDA and CDR2 is SQIVND in the germline V gene (reference sequence). CDR3 sequence: CASSRTMDYEQYF. The DNA of the CDR3 is TGTGCCAGTAGTAGGACAATGGACTACGAGCAGTACTTC.

This chain connects TRBV2 to TRBJ2-7; 10 bases line up with TRBD1. The CDR3 spans 13 residues. J gave up 2 bases and V 7 bases, and 2 bases lay outside the gene matches. Germline V lookup: CDR1 SNHLY, CDR2 FYNNEI. The DNA of the CDR3 is TGTGCCAGCAAAGGACAGGGGGCCTACGAGCAGTACTTC. Amino acids: CASKGQGAYEQYF.

This chain joins TRBV7-2 and TRBJ2-1; 7 bases match TRBD2. V was pared by 1 base and J by 5 bases, with 8 bases of the junction left unmatched. CDR1 and CDR2 (germline): SGHTA, FQGNSA. This CDR3 has 16 residues. DNA of the CDR3: TGTGCCAGCAGCTTAGACGGGACTAATATCCACAATGAGCAGTTCTTC. Protein product: CASSLDGTNIHNEQFF.

V is TRBV18 and J is TRBJ2-1; TRBD2 agrees at 14 bases. Germline V gene data show CDR1 as KGHSH and CDR2 as LQKENI. V lost 5 bases to trimming and J lost 16 bases; unmatched junction nucleotides: 16. This CDR3 has 16 residues. The CDR3 here is CASSNNPEGLAGVRFF. As DNA, the CDR3 is TGTGCCAGCTCAAACAATCCGGAGGGACTAGCGGGGGTCCGATTCTTC.

This clone was counted once. The J gene is TRBJ1-2, the V gene TRBV10-3, with D perhaps matching TRBD1 (6 bases). The germline V and J ends were trimmed by 6 bases and 5 bases, with 13 bases remaining between them. The CDR3 extends over 13 amino acids. Germline assignment: CDR1 ENHRY and CDR2 SYGVKD. The CDR3 bases are TGTGCCATCAGCGGACAGCCGTCGTATGGCTACACCTTC. Translation: CAISGQPSYGYTF.

The chain has TRBV7-2 and TRBJ2-2; TRBD1 matches 7 bases. The V gene end was trimmed by 5 bases and the J gene end by 1 base; junction bases not matched to a gene: 7. Germline values: CDR1 SGHTA, CDR2 FQGNSA. The CDR3 extends over 16 amino acids. The CDR3 sequence is CASSQPRTGNTGELFF. CDR3 DNA: TGTGCCAGCAGCCAACCCCGGACAGGGAACACCGGGGAGCTGTTTTTT.

This clone has a handful of counts. This chain links TRBV5-4 with TRBJ2-3, with D hard to call. The CDR3 is 15 residues long. V shed 0 bases and J shed 1 base, with 9 bases lying between them. The germline CDR1 and CDR2 sequences are SGHNT and YYREEE (reference sequence). As DNA, the CDR3 is TGTGCCAGCAGCTTGGATTTCACAGGCACAGATACGCAGTATTTT. It codes for CASSLDFTGTDTQYF.

V gene TRBV15 combines with J gene TRBJ1-5, with 10 nucleotides matching TRBD1. CDR3 length: 15 amino acids. Per the germline V gene, CDR1 is LNHNV and CDR2 is YYDKDF (reference sequence). The trim removed 1 base at V and 9 bases at J, leaving 6 bases unmatched. As DNA, the CDR3 is TGTGCCACCAGCAGAGGTGGGACAGGGGTGTTGCCCCAGCATTTT. The encoded protein is CATSRGGTGVLPQHF.

This clone has only one observation. The J gene is TRBJ2-7, the V gene TRBV12-5, with D possibly TRBD1 on 7 matching bases. The CDR3 covers 13 residues. Germline-derived CDR1 and CDR2 are LGHNT and FRNRAP. The germline V and J ends were trimmed by 2 bases and 7 bases, with 12 bases remaining between them. The CDR3 coding sequence is TGTGCTAGTGGTTTGAAGGGGGCGGGAGAGCAGTACTTC. This translates into CASGLKGAGEQYF.

V and J are TRBV5-1 and TRBJ2-5, with 7 positions matching TRBD1. Per the germline V gene, CDR1 is SGHRS and CDR2 is YFSETQ. With V trimmed by 4 bases and J by 1 base, 1 base remained unmatched. The CDR3 runs 13 residues. This chain's CDR3 is CASSRDSQETQYF. The DNA for the CDR3 is TGCGCCAGCAGCAGGGACAGCCAAGAGACCCAGTACTTC.

The genes are TRBV5-4 and TRBJ1-2; D may be TRBD1 (6 bases). CDR1 is SGHNT and CDR2 is YYREEE in the germline V gene (reference sequence). V was clipped by 3 bases and J by 8 bases, with 17 bases between them. CDR3 length: 14 amino acids. CDR3: CASSSPGERGGYTF. Here the CDR3 DNA reads TGTGCCAGCAGCTCCCCAGGGGAGCGCGGAGGCTACACCTTC.

There are a few counts of this clone. The CDR3 loop is CASSLASYQPQHF. The CDR3 bases are TGTGCCAGCAGCTTGGCTTCTTATCAGCCCCAGCATTTT. The genes are TRBV5-6 and TRBJ1-5; D gene unclear. Trimming pared 0 bases from V and 5 bases from J, leaving 6 bases between. Germline values: CDR1 SGHDT, CDR2 YYEEEE. The CDR3 runs to 13 residues.

This rearrangement joins TRBV19 to TRBJ1-1, with 7 bases identical to TRBD1. Germline trimming cut 10 bases from V and 3 bases from J; bases unmatched to any gene: 5. Germline CDR1 LNHDA, CDR2 SQIVND (reference sequence). This CDR3 is built from 12 residues. CDR3 coding DNA: TGTGCCACCACGGACAGGTACACTGAAGCTTTCTTT. It is translated as CATTDRYTEAFF.

This rearrangement joins TRBV6-6 to TRBJ2-3, with TRBD2 identical over 8 bases. V was clipped by 7 bases and J by 2 bases; unmatched bases: 5. The germline V gene encodes CDR1 MNHNY and CDR2 SVGAGI (reference sequence). This CDR3 comprises 14 residues. CDR3 sequence (DNA): TGTGCCAGCACCACTAGCGGAAACACAGATACGCAGTATTTT. Translation: CASTTSGNTDTQYF.

This sequence joins TRBV6-5 and TRBJ1-5; D call uncertain. CDR3 length: 13 amino acids. V was shortened by 0 bases and J by 9 bases, with 9 bases between the two germline ends. Germline values: CDR1 MNHEY, CDR2 SVGAGI. The CDR3 DNA is TGTGCCAGCAGTTACTCGCGGTTGGGGCCCCAGCATTTT. Its translation: CASSYSRLGPQHF.

The chain joins TRBV12-3 or TRBV12-4 to TRBJ1-1, with a possible D match to TRBD1 (6 bases). V was clipped by 6 bases and J by 4 bases, with 12 bases between them. This CDR3 region has 13 residues. The DNA for the CDR3 is TGTGCCAGCAGCAAGGACAGTTTCACTGAAGCTTTCTTT. Its protein product is CASSKDSFTEAFF.

V and J are TRBV6-2 or TRBV6-3 and TRBJ1-5; D not certain. Germline assignment: CDR1 MNHEY and CDR2 SVGEGT. V lost 0 bases, J lost 4 bases, and 4 bases lay in between. This CDR3 comprises 13 residues. CDR3 bases: TGTGCCAGCAGTTACTCCAATAATCAGCCCCAGCATTTT. Translated: CASSYSNNQPQHF.

The chain carries TRBV29-1 and TRBJ2-7; TRBD1 matches at 7 bases. The CDR3 extends over 13 amino acids. Unmatched junction bases numbered 6, after V lost 7 bases and J lost 0 bases. Germline CDR1 reads SQVTM; CDR2 reads ANQGSEA. The CDR3 loop reads CSASDRSSYEQYF. CDR3 coding DNA: TGCAGCGCTTCGGACAGGTCCTCCTACGAGCAGTACTTC.

J is TRBJ2-5 and V is TRBV5-4; possibly TRBD2 for D (6 bases). V lost 4 bases, J lost 2 bases, and 15 bases lay in between. CDR1 and CDR2 (germline): SGHNT, YYREEE (reference sequence). The CDR3 sequence is 15 residues long. The CDR3 sequence: CASSGSGTYQETQYF. CDR3 DNA sequence: TGTGCCAGCAGCGGATCCGGGACTTATCAAGAGACCCAGTACTTC. Supplemented by reference TRBV5-4 and TRBJ2-5, the full variable domain reads ETGVTQSPTHLIKTRGQQVTLRCSSQSGHNTVSWYQQALGQGPQFIFQYYREEENGRGNFPPRFSGLQFPNYSSELNVNALELDDSALYLCASSGSGTYQETQYFGPGTRLLVL.

The rearrangement uses TRBV4-1 and TRBJ1-5; D remains unclear. The germline V gene has CDR1 MGHRA and CDR2 YSYEKL. The CDR3 sequence is 17 residues long. The germline V and J ends were trimmed by 0 bases and 2 bases, with 14 bases remaining between them. The CDR3 here is CASSQDAARRGNQPQHF. In DNA form, the CDR3 reads TGCGCCAGCAGCCAAGACGCCGCTCGGAGAGGCAATCAGCCCCAGCATTTT.

This rearrangement joins TRBV7-9 to TRBJ2-7; D remains ambiguous. The V end was cut by 5 bases, the J end by 9 bases, with 26 bases between. The CDR3 sequence is 16 residues long. Germline V gene sequence: CDR1 SEHNR, CDR2 FQNEAQ (reference sequence). Written as DNA, the CDR3 is TGTGCCAGCAGCCCTATGGCAGGTCTCGTAACCGTACGGCAGTACTTC. The encoded protein is CASSPMAGLVTVRQYF.

This chain uses TRBV11-3 with TRBJ2-3; TRBD1 aligns across 8 bases. CDR1 SGHNT and CDR2 YENEEA come from the germline V gene. CDR3 length: 14 amino acids. V trimming: 5 bases; J trimming: 5 bases; junction bases outside the gene matches: 6. CDR3 coding DNA: TGTGCCAGCAGCCTACAGGGGGTGGGAGATACGCAGTATTTT. It is translated as CASSLQGVGDTQYF. The full variable domain, in which reference TRBV11-3 and TRBJ2-3 provide the parts outside the CDR3, is EAGVVQSPRYKIIEKKQPVAFWCNPISGHNTLYWYLQNLGQGPELLIRYENEEAVDDSQLPKDRFSAERLKGVDSTLKIQPAELGDSAVYLCASSLQGVGDTQYFGPGTRLTVL.

Regarding this clone: This same CDR3 is encoded by further DNA sequences in the sample. The rearrangement joins TRBV7-8 to TRBJ2-1, with 7 positions matching TRBD2. This CDR3 is 16 amino acids long. Germline V lookup: CDR1 SGHVS, CDR2 FQNEAQ. Trimming took 1 base from V and 6 from J; bases not matched to a gene: 9. CDR3 sequence: CASSLDIGRAGNEQFF. In DNA form, the CDR3 reads TGTGCCAGCAGCTTAGATATTGGGAGGGCCGGCAATGAGCAGTTCTTC.

The rearrangement links TRBV19 to TRBJ1-4; D gene unclear. Trimming took 3 bases from V and 8 from J, leaving 4 bases between them. The CDR3 runs 11 residues. Per the germline V gene, CDR1 is LNHDA and CDR2 is SQIVND (reference sequence). The CDR3 loop reads CASSIGEKLFF. DNA for the CDR3: TGTGCCAGTAGTATCGGGGAAAAACTGTTTTTT.

This sequence joins TRBV12-3 or TRBV12-4 and TRBJ2-1; unclear D gene. Trimming cost V 7 bases and J 6 bases, with 13 bases left between them. This CDR3 comprises 13 residues. CDR3 sequence (DNA): TGTGCCAGCAAGCCGGGTGAATCCAATGAGCAGTTCTTC. As protein: CASKPGESNEQFF.

Comment on this clone: Distinct nucleotide sequences in the sample also encode this CDR3. This rearrangement joins TRBV11-3 to TRBJ2-3, with 10 positions matching TRBD1. The CDR3 loop spans 15 amino acids. The trim removed 5 bases at V and 3 bases at J, leaving 5 bases unmatched. The V gene's germline CDR1 is SGHNT and CDR2 YENEEA. The CDR3 is CASSPRQGATDTQYF. CDR3 bases: TGTGCCAGCAGCCCAAGACAGGGGGCAACAGATACGCAGTATTTT.

The count of this clone is one. The chain recombines TRBV28 with TRBJ1-1, with a tentative D call TRBD1 (6 bases). The V end was cut by 8 bases, the J end by 4 bases, with 17 bases between. CDR1 and CDR2 (germline): MDHEN, SYDVKM. The length of the CDR3 is 14 residues. CDR3 bases: TGTGCCAGCTGGACAGAGACCATGAGCACTGAAGCTTTCTTT. Translation: CASWTETMSTEAFF. Based on the CDR3 plus reference TRBV28 and TRBJ1-1, the full variable domain is DVKVTQSSRYLVKRTGEKVFLECVQDMDHENMFWYRQDPGLGLRLIYFSYDVKMKEKGDIPEGYSVSREKKERFSLILESASTNQTSMYLCASWTETMSTEAFFGQGTRLTVV.

The V and J genes are TRBV27 and TRBJ2-7; no clear D gene. Germline loops: CDR1 MNHEY, CDR2 SMNVEV (reference sequence). V gave up 6 bases and J gave up 5 bases, with 14 bases separating them. The CDR3 is 13 residues long. CDR3 in amino acids: CASRLADSDEQYF. CDR3 in DNA: TGTGCCAGCAGACTTGCGGATTCGGACGAGCAGTACTTC.